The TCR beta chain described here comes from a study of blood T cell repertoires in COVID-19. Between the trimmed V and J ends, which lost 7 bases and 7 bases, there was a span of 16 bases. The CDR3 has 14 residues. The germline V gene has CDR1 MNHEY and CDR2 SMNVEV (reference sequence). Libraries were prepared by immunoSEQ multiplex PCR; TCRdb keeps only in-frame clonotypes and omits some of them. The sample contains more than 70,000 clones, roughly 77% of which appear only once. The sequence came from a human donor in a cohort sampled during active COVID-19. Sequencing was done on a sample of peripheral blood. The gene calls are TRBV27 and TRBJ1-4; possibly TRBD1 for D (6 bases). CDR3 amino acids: CASNPRPGVEKLFF. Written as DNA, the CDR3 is TGTGCCAGCAACCCCAGGCCAGGGGTTGAAAAACTGTTTTTT.